This T cell receptor (beta chain) is from a study of blood T cell repertoires in COVID-19. Trimming took 4 bases from V and 5 from J, leaving 15 bases between them. In germline, CDR1 is SGHRS, CDR2 YFSETQ. The CDR3 is 14 amino acids. Per the authors' pipeline: Reference gene primer amplification in the assay estimated nucleated cell counts. The data were produced by immunoSEQ multiplex PCR, yet TCRdb's version contains in-frame clones alone and is incomplete. V, J and clone size reflect that table, while D and trimming were determined from the DNA. The repertoire holds a few hundred thousand clones, with around 92% as singletons. It was during active infection that Seattle patients were enrolled and then longitudinally followed.

The sequence was obtained from a woman in her thirties with COVID-19, enrolled during active disease. The sequencing input was peripheral blood. The chain combines TRBV5-1 with TRBJ2-5; a possible D gene is TRBD2 (8 bases). In DNA, the CDR3 is TGCGCCAGCAGCCCGGGGGGGACAGCGGAGACCCAGTACTTC. This gives the protein CASSPGGTAETQYF. Complete variable domain (other parts from reference TRBV5-1 and TRBJ2-5): KAGVTQTPRYLIKTRGQQVTLSCSPISGHRSVSWYQQTPGQGLQFLFEYFSETQRNKGNFPGRFSGRQFSNSRSEMNVSTLELGDSALYLCASSPGGTAETQYFGPGTRLLVL.